The sequence of this T cell receptor (beta chain) was determined in a study of shared clonotypes between healthy human individuals. Findings of the study overall: Rarefaction curves obtained for sorted subsets showed sequencing incomplete despite large depth. Across subsets, estimated richness was generally greater for naive than for memory populations. Tissue TCR repertoires likely differ from these blood-only repertoires. Measured sharing among donors was expected to vary with sequencing depth.

CDR3 length equals 15 residues. Per the germline V gene, CDR1 is ENHRY and CDR2 is SYGVKD. V lost 0 bases to trimming and J lost 7 bases, with 12 bases between them. On this clone: The antigen remains unidentified.

Libraries were prepared by immunoSEQ multiplex PCR; TCRdb keeps only in-frame clonotypes and omits some of them. In the table there are roughly 1 million clones, around 74% of which are singletons. Sequenced material: memory CD4+ T cells sorted from blood. The sample's subset: CD45RA-negative fraction. This TCR came from a man between 18 and 35 years old in good health. This chain connects TRBV10-3 to TRBJ2-2; D remains ambiguous. The CDR3 nucleotides are TGTGCCATCAGTGAGTCAACAAAGTCGGGCGGGGAGCTGTTTTTT. This gives the protein CAISESTKSGGELFF.